This T cell receptor beta chain was captured by sequencing in a study of T cell responses to AZD1222 COVID-19 vaccine. This CDR3 region has 15 residues. Per germline, CDR1 SEHNR and CDR2 FQNEAQ (reference sequence). V was pared by 1 base and J by 2 bases, with 8 bases between. Sequencing used immunoSEQ multiplex PCR; TCRdb keeps in-frame clones, though not all of them. The data show about 86,000 clones, about 92% seen once. Sequenced here: peripheral blood, sampled on day 0 of AZD1222 vaccination. J is TRBJ1-4 and V is TRBV7-9; tentatively, D is TRBD1 (6 bases). The receptor was derived from an adult in good health. The CDR3 reads CASSLETGTNEKLFF. DNA of the CDR3: TGTGCCAGCAGCTTAGAAACAGGGACTAATGAAAAACTGTTTTTT.